The TCR beta chain described here comes from a study of blood T cell repertoires in COVID-19. The germline V gene has CDR1 SGHRS and CDR2 YFSETQ. The CDR3 extends over 16 amino acids. With V trimmed by 0 bases and J by 5 bases, 9 bases remained unmatched. TCRdb's copy holds only in-frame clones and misses some; the assay was immunoSEQ multiplex PCR. The table includes some 220,000 clones, 75% to 90% detected once. Sequencing used PBMCs or T cells enriched from blood (not recorded which). The rearrangement uses TRBV5-1 and TRBJ2-5; 8 bases are a match to TRBD1. The sequence was obtained from a woman aged 40 to 50 with acute COVID-19. Here the CDR3 reads CASSLAIQGVGETQYF. CDR3 DNA sequence: TGCGCCAGCAGCTTGGCCATACAGGGGGTTGGGGAGACCCAGTACTTC. Full variable domain (remainder filled in from reference TRBV5-1 and TRBJ2-5): KAGVTQTPRYLIKTRGQQVTLSCSPISGHRSVSWYQQTPGQGLQFLFEYFSETQRNKGNFPGRFSGRQFSNSRSEMNVSTLELGDSALYLCASSLAIQGVGETQYFGPGTRLLVL.